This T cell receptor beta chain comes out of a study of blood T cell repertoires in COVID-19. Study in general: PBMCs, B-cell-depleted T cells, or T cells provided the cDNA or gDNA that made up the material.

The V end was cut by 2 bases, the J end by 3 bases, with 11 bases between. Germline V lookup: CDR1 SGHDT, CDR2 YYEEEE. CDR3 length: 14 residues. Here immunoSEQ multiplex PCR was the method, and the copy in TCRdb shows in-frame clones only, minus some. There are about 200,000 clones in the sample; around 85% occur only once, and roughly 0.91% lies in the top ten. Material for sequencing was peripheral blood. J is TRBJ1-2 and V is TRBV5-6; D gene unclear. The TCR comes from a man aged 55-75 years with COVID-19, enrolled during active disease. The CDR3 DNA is TGTGCCAGCAGCTTCAGAGGGCGGGACTATGGCTACACCTTC. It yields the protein CASSFRGRDYGYTF.